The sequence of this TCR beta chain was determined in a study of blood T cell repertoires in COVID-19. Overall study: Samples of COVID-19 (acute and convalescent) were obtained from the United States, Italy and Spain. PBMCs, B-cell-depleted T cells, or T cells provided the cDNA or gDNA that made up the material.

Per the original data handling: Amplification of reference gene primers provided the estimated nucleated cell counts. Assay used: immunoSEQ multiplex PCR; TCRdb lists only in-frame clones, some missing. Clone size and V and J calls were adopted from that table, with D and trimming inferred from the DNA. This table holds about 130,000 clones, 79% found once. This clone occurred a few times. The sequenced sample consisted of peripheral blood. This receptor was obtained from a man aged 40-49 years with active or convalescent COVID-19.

CDR3 coding DNA: TGTGCCAGCAGCGTAACCCCTCACGGTAACTATGGCTACACCTTC. It specifies CASSVTPHGNYGYTF. The chain links TRBV9 to TRBJ1-2, with D hard to call. The CDR3 is 15 residues long. Germline V gene lookup returns CDR1 SGDLS and CDR2 YYNGEE. V shed 1 base and J shed 1 base, with 11 bases lying between them.